Below, 5 T cell receptor beta chains from the same sample are listed, as sequenced in a study of CD8 T cells in Susac syndrome. When the RNA was reverse transcribed, random hexamers were used with an input of about 0.5 to 1 ug. TCRdb processed the immunoSEQ multiplex PCR reads anew with MiXCR; each CDR3 protein has one entry. The data hold about 300,000 distinct CDR3 sequences, with 85% observed a single time. Sequencing was performed on CD8+ T cells from PBMCs. These receptors were taken from a human donor with multiple sclerosis.

CDR3 sequence: CATSNPQAGVGTQYF. The CDR3 region has the DNA TGTGCCACCAGTAATCCGCAAGCGGGAGTCGGGACCCAGTACTTC. The chain couples TRBV15 to TRBJ2-5, with 8 positions matching TRBD2. Germline CDR1 reads LNHNV; CDR2 reads YYDKDF (reference sequence). This CDR3 has 15 residues. V was clipped by 6 bases and J by 7 bases; unmatched bases: 13. The variable domain in full, completed from reference TRBV15 and TRBJ2-5, reads DAMVIQNPRYQVTQFGKPVTLSCSQTLNHNVMYWYQQKSSQAPKLLFHYYDKDFNNEADTPDNFQSRRPNTSFCFLDIRSPGLGDTAMYLCATSNPQAGVGTQYFGPGTRLLVL.

The CDR3 sequence: CATSVAGKFEQFF. The CDR3 bases are TGTGCCACCAGTGTCGCAGGGAAGTTTGAGCAGTTCTTC. The V call is TRBV24-1, the J call TRBJ2-1; D is perhaps TRBD1 (5 bases). V dropped 5 bases and J dropped 9 bases, with 13 bases sitting between them. The germline V gene has CDR1 KGHDR and CDR2 SFDVKD. The CDR3 loop spans 13 amino acids.

This sequence joins TRBV12-3 or TRBV12-4 and TRBJ2-1; 7 bases are shared with TRBD2. This CDR3 comprises 14 residues. J lost 7 bases, V lost 7 bases, and 10 bases had no gene match. The CDR3 bases are TGTGCCAGCACTGATCGACTAGCTCGGAATGAGCAGTTCTTC. The encoded protein is CASTDRLARNEQFF.

This clonotype was detected a few times. The rearrangement uses TRBV29-1 and TRBJ2-7; D may match TRBD1 or TRBD2 (5 bases each). The CDR3 extends over 15 amino acids. V was shortened by 0 bases and J by 2 bases, with 14 bases between the two germline ends. Per germline, CDR1 SQVTM and CDR2 ANQGSEA. In DNA form, the CDR3 reads TGCAGCGTTGAAGATCGGGGCGGTGGGACCTACGAGCAGTACTTC. Translation gives CSVEDRGGGTYEQYF.

V is TRBV4-3 and J is TRBJ2-2; perhaps TRBD2 as D (6 bases). From germline, CDR1 is LGHNA and CDR2 YSLEER. The CDR3 spans 19 residues. V dropped 3 bases and J dropped 5 bases, with 25 bases sitting between them. CDR3 sequence: CASSQPKGKEGWVTGELFF. In DNA, the CDR3 is TGCGCCAGCAGCCAGCCCAAAGGGAAGGAGGGGTGGGTTACCGGGGAGCTGTTTTTT.